This T cell receptor beta chain derives from a study of T-cell memory formation after mild COVID-19. In this sample, this clonotype turned up many times. Using its own MiXCR run on the 5' RACE reads, TCRdb lists one record per CDR3 protein. The sample lists 240,000 or so distinct CDR3 sequences, roughly 9.4% occurring once. Sequencing used PBMCs or a T cell subset sorted from them (not recorded which). This clonotype originated in a man younger than 35 who had mild COVID-19 (a few samples of this study predate the infection). Cell type and time point are not known.

The CDR3 DNA follows: TGTGCCAGCAGCACGCGGACAGGGCAGCAAGAGACCCAGTACTTC. It is translated as CASSTRTGQQETQYF. The rearrangement joins TRBV7-2 to TRBJ2-5; 8 bases agree with TRBD1. J gave up 2 bases and V 5 bases, and 7 bases lay outside the gene matches. Germline loops: CDR1 SGHTA, CDR2 FQGNSA. The CDR3 is made up of 15 amino acids.